These 23 T cell receptor beta chains came from one sample sequenced in a study of cytomegalovirus exposure and HLA in healthy donors. PCR involved 60 Vbeta and 13 Jbeta primers. Assay used: immunoSEQ multiplex PCR; TCRdb lists only in-frame clones, some missing. The data contain under 200,000 clones, 84% of them singletons. The sequenced material came from PBMCs. Source of these receptors: a man younger than 45 in good health and CMV-seronegative.

The chain has TRBV5-4 and TRBJ2-2; the D gene is possibly TRBD1 (6 bases). Per germline, CDR1 SGHNT and CDR2 YYREEE (reference sequence). This CDR3 has 15 residues. Trimming took off 3 bases at V and 3 bases at J, with 12 bases between the two ends. This chain's CDR3 is CASSSEGVHTGELFF. CDR3 bases: TGTGCCAGCAGCTCCGAGGGGGTCCACACCGGGGAGCTGTTTTTT.

This chain joins TRBV14 and TRBJ2-3; the D gene is possibly TRBD1 (6 bases). This CDR3 has 16 amino acids. V lost 2 bases and J 0 bases, leaving 12 bases between the germline ends. The V gene's germline CDR1 is SGHDN and CDR2 FVKESK. The CDR3 spells CASSQLGTYSTDTQYF. The CDR3 region has the DNA TGTGCCAGCAGCCAACTTGGGACATATAGCACAGATACGCAGTATTTT.

This sequence joins TRBV4-2 and TRBJ2-7, with a possible D match to TRBD1 (6 bases). Germline V gene data show CDR1 as LGHNA and CDR2 as YNFKEQ. The CDR3 consists of 14 residues. With 0 bases removed from V and 6 bases from J, the gap between germline ends came to 12 bases. The CDR3 coding sequence is TGTGCCAGCAGCCAAGATCTTGTACAGGGCGAGCAGTACTTC. Encoded protein: CASSQDLVQGEQYF.

CDR3 amino acids: CASSTGAGGPSDTQYF. The CDR3 nucleotides are TGCGCCAGCAGCACCGGAGCGGGAGGGCCGTCAGATACGCAGTATTTT. This rearrangement joins TRBV5-1 to TRBJ2-3; 10 bases line up with TRBD2. Germline CDR1 is SGHRS and CDR2 is YFSETQ. CDR3 size: 16 residues. V lost 4 bases, J lost 4 bases, and 9 bases stayed unmatched.

This chain joins TRBV4-1 and TRBJ1-1; D unresolved. Germline V gene lookup returns CDR1 MGHRA and CDR2 YSYEKL. The CDR3 is 12 amino acids. Trimming took off 1 base at V and 10 bases at J, with 10 bases between the two ends. Written as DNA, the CDR3 is TGCGCCAGCAGCCAAGCCGGGAGCCCAGCTTTCTTT. Its protein is CASSQAGSPAFF.

The chain employs TRBV28 and TRBJ2-5; D possibly corresponds to TRBD1 (6 bases). The V gene lost 6 bases and the J gene lost 1 base, with 15 bases spanning the gap. Germline V gene lookup returns CDR1 MDHEN and CDR2 SYDVKM. CDR3 length equals 15 residues. The CDR3 is CASRDLQGPQETQYF. The CDR3 nucleotides read TGTGCCAGCAGGGACTTACAGGGTCCCCAAGAGACCCAGTACTTC.

The V and J genes are TRBV11-3 and TRBJ2-1; maybe TRBD2 (7 bases). Trimming left V 5 bases short and J 6 bases short, with 17 bases between. CDR3 size: 15 residues. Germline V gene data show CDR1 as SGHNT and CDR2 as YENEEA. The CDR3 here is CASSPVGGGPNEQFF. Written as DNA, the CDR3 is TGTGCCAGCAGCCCCGTTGGGGGGGGGCCCAATGAGCAGTTCTTC.

This chain uses TRBV10-3 with TRBJ2-2; the D is unclear. V lost 2 bases to trimming and J lost 7 bases, with 5 bases between them. Per germline, CDR1 ENHRY and CDR2 SYGVKD. CDR3 length: 12 amino acids. This CDR3 reads CAISETGGELFF. The CDR3 nucleotides are TGTGCCATCAGTGAGACCGGCGGGGAGCTGTTTTTT.

This clone has only a few counts. The CDR3 sequence is CSANRVTEAFF. The CDR3 coding sequence is TGCAGTGCTAACAGGGTAACTGAAGCTTTCTTT. This chain uses TRBV20-1 with TRBJ1-1, with D tentatively TRBD1 (6 bases). The V end was cut by 4 bases, the J end by 5 bases, with 8 bases between. The CDR3 is 11 amino acids. Germline V lookup: CDR1 DFQATT, CDR2 SNEGSKA (reference sequence).

V usage is TRBV6-5 and J usage is TRBJ1-2; 10 nucleotides line up with TRBD1. J gave up 7 bases and V 3 bases, and 8 bases lay outside the gene matches. This CDR3 comprises 15 residues. The germline gives CDR1 MNHEY, CDR2 SVGAGI. Here the CDR3 DNA reads TGTGCCAGCAGTTATTCCGGGACAGGGGATTTTGGCTACACCTTC. It specifies CASSYSGTGDFGYTF.

The genes are TRBV14 and TRBJ2-3; 8 bases align to TRBD2. Germline V CDR1 and CDR2: SGHDN, FVKESK. V gave up 3 bases and J gave up 3 bases; unmatched junction bases: 8. The CDR3 spans 16 residues. The CDR3 DNA is TGTGCCAGCAGCCATTTAGCGGGAAAGGGGACAGATACGCAGTATTTT. Translation gives CASSHLAGKGTDTQYF.

The chain recombines TRBV28 with TRBJ1-5, with 7 bases lining up with TRBD1. The CDR3 is made up of 11 amino acids. Germline loops: CDR1 MDHEN, CDR2 SYDVKM. V shed 6 bases, J shed 7 bases, and the junction held 0 bases outside the gene matches. The CDR3 DNA reads as TGTGCCAGCAGCAGGGGGCAGCCCCAGCATTTT. This translates into CASSRGQPQHF.

This clone was observed once. DNA for the CDR3: TGTGCCAGCAGCTTAATTGGGACTAGCGGCTACGAGCAGTACTTC. Translating it yields CASSLIGTSGYEQYF. The chain combines TRBV7-9 with TRBJ2-7; 11 positions agree with TRBD2. This CDR3 is built from 15 residues. The V segment lost 2 bases and the J segment 3 bases; nucleotides outside the gene matches: 3. Germline loops: CDR1 SEHNR, CDR2 FQNEAQ (reference sequence).

This rearrangement joins TRBV5-1 to TRBJ1-1; D remains ambiguous. The V gene's germline CDR1 is SGHRS and CDR2 YFSETQ. The CDR3 extends over 13 amino acids. Trimming left V 5 bases short and J 1 base short, with 9 bases between. The CDR3 region has the DNA TGCGCCAGCAGTCTTTTCCCGAACACTGAAGCTTTCTTT. Amino acid sequence: CASSLFPNTEAFF.

The V and J genes are TRBV6-5 and TRBJ2-1; 9 positions agree with TRBD2. The CDR3 spans 15 residues. V shed 0 bases, J shed 14 bases, and the junction held 11 bases outside the gene matches. From germline, CDR1 is MNHEY and CDR2 SVGAGI. The CDR3: CASSYSAGGTGTKFF. The DNA for the CDR3 is TGTGCCAGCAGTTACTCGGCGGGGGGGACGGGTACTAAGTTCTTC.

The rearrangement links TRBV10-2 to TRBJ1-5; the D gene is possibly TRBD1 (5 bases). Germline-derived CDR1 and CDR2 are WSHSY and SAAADI. The CDR3 sequence is 14 residues long. V was trimmed by 6 bases and J by 6 bases, leaving 15 bases between them. CDR3 bases: TGCGCCAGCAGCCCTGACAGATCTGTTCAGCCCCAGCATTTT. The encoded protein is CASSPDRSVQPQHF.

CDR3 coding DNA: TGTGCCAGCAGCTCGGACAGCTGGGGCACAGATACGCAGTATTTT. Its translation: CASSSDSWGTDTQYF. The chain combines TRBV5-4 with TRBJ2-3, with D perhaps TRBD1 (6 bases). Trimming removed 3 bases at V and 1 base at J, with 12 bases between. Germline V gene lookup returns CDR1 SGHNT and CDR2 YYREEE (reference sequence). The CDR3 length is 15 residues.

The rearrangement uses TRBV7-9 and TRBJ2-1, with D uncertain. V was pared by 8 bases and J by 1 base, with 6 bases between. The CDR3 extends over 12 amino acids. Germline V gene lookup returns CDR1 SEHNR and CDR2 FQNEAQ (reference sequence). This chain's CDR3 is CASVRSYNEQFF. The DNA for the CDR3 is TGTGCCAGCGTGAGGTCCTACAATGAGCAGTTCTTC.

This sequence joins TRBV15 and TRBJ1-5, with 8 bases fitting TRBD1. The CDR3 consists of 17 residues. Trimming at V came to 5 bases and at J to 1 base, leaving 10 bases not matched to a gene. Germline V CDR1 and CDR2: LNHNV, YYDKDF (reference sequence). The CDR3 DNA reads as TGTGCCACCAGCGCGAGGGACAGGCCAGCAAGCAATCAGCCCCAGCATTTT. It translates to CATSARDRPASNQPQHF.

This chain joins TRBV5-1 and TRBJ2-1, with a possible D match to TRBD2 (5 bases). V was cut by 4 bases and J by 3 bases, with 5 bases left in between. There are 12 residues in the CDR3. Germline-derived CDR1 and CDR2 are SGHRS and YFSETQ. CDR3 sequence reads: CASSEGYNEQFF. As DNA, the CDR3 is TGCGCCAGCAGCGAGGGCTACAATGAGCAGTTCTTC.

The table lists this clone with a count of one. The genes are TRBV9 and TRBJ1-6; D not certain. From germline, CDR1 is SGDLS and CDR2 YYNGEE. The CDR3 has 12 amino acids. V lost 7 bases and J 9 bases, leaving 11 bases between the germline ends. Here the CDR3 reads CASAARGSPLHF. CDR3 nucleotide sequence: TGTGCCAGCGCGGCCCGCGGTTCACCCCTCCACTTT.

The rearrangement uses TRBV4-1 and TRBJ2-3, with 11 bases that match TRBD1. There are 20 residues in the CDR3. Germline trimming cut 0 bases from V and 1 base from J; bases unmatched to any gene: 12. Germline V gene lookup returns CDR1 MGHRA and CDR2 YSYEKL. The CDR3 DNA reads TGCGCCAGCAGCCAAGATCCTGGGACAGGGGGACTAGACGGCACAGATACGCAGTATTTT. This encodes CASSQDPGTGGLDGTDTQYF.

V is TRBV7-2 and J is TRBJ1-5, with D possibly being TRBD1 (5 bases). V shed 1 base and J shed 6 bases, with 13 bases lying between them. Germline assignment: CDR1 SGHTA and CDR2 FQGNSA. This CDR3 contains 15 residues. The CDR3 DNA reads as TGTGCCAGCAGCTTAGGGGCCAGGGAGGCTCAGCCCCAGCATTTT. Protein: CASSLGAREAQPQHF.